The 18 T cell receptor beta chains listed next were all sequenced from one sample in a study of blood T cell repertoires in COVID-19. Generated by immunoSEQ multiplex PCR, the TCRdb table keeps only in-frame clones and is missing some. The table records approximately 300,000 clones, about nine tenths of them present only once. The sequenced sample consisted of PBMCs or T cells enriched from blood (not recorded which). The receptors originated from a woman aged 18-35 years who had recovered from COVID-19.

This clone was observed many times. V gene TRBV19 combines with J gene TRBJ1-4; the D gene is possibly TRBD1 (5 bases). The CDR3 runs 13 residues. Trimming left V 9 bases short and J 3 bases short, with 11 bases between. Per the germline V gene, CDR1 is LNHDA and CDR2 is SQIVND (reference sequence). CDR3 sequence: CASSGRPNEKLFF. DNA of the CDR3: TGTGCCAGCTCAGGGCGGCCTAATGAAAAACTGTTTTTT. The whole variable domain, remainder taken from reference TRBV19 and TRBJ1-4, is DGGITQSPKYLFRKEGQNVTLSCEQNLNHDAMYWYRQDPGQGLRLIYYSQIVNDFQKGDIAEGYSVSREKKESFPLTVTSAQKNPTAFYLCASSGRPNEKLFFGSGTQLSVL.

V gene TRBV6-1 combines with J gene TRBJ1-1; D call uncertain. Germline assignment: CDR1 MNHNS and CDR2 SASEGT. CDR3 length: 13 amino acids. The V end was cut by 3 bases, the J end by 6 bases, with 11 bases between. Written as DNA, the CDR3 is TGTGCCAGCAGTGACAGAGAGCGGGCTGAAGCTTTCTTT. It is translated as CASSDRERAEAFF.

The rearrangement joins TRBV4-2 to TRBJ2-3, with a weak D call TRBD2 (7 bases). V dropped 0 bases and J dropped 6 bases, with 13 bases sitting between them. From germline, CDR1 is LGHNA and CDR2 YNFKEQ. This CDR3 has 15 residues. DNA of the CDR3: TGTGCCAGCAGCCAAGATGAGGGGGGAGGGGATACGCAGTATTTT. Protein: CASSQDEGGGDTQYF.

The chain carries TRBV11-3 and TRBJ2-5; D is unresolved. The germline gives CDR1 SGHNT, CDR2 YENEEA. V was pared by 6 bases and J by 0 bases, with 5 bases between. This CDR3 is built from 12 residues. The CDR3 DNA sequence: TGTGCCAGCAGTTCGGACCAAGAGACCCAGTACTTC. Amino acids: CASSSDQETQYF.

Ten or more counts support this clone. The chain uses TRBV4-1 and TRBJ2-2, with 13 nucleotides matching TRBD2. The CDR3 covers 19 residues. CDR1 and CDR2 (germline): MGHRA, YSYEKL. The J segment lost 7 bases and the V segment lost 0 bases, leaving 11 bases of the junction unmatched. The CDR3 nucleotides are TGCGCCAGCAGCCAAGAGAGGCCGGGACTAGCGGGGCCGAACGGGGAGCTGTTTTTT. Translation: CASSQERPGLAGPNGELFF.

J is TRBJ1-2 and V is TRBV18, with 7 positions matching TRBD1. Germline CDR1 and CDR2: KGHSH and LQKENI. The CDR3 contains 16 residues. With 6 bases clipped from V and 4 bases from J, the junction kept 14 bases outside the gene matches. CDR3 coding DNA: TGTGCCAGCTCCACCATAGACAGGGATAGGAGCTATGGCTACACCTTC. It encodes CASSTIDRDRSYGYTF.

The chain is built from TRBV18 and TRBJ2-1, with TRBD2 matching 13 bases. The junction had 9 bases not matched to a gene; V was cut back by 5 bases and J by 8 bases. Germline lookup yields CDR1 KGHSH and CDR2 LQKENI. CDR3 length equals 16 residues. Here the CDR3 reads CASSTSGRALVDEQFF. The CDR3 region has the DNA TGTGCCAGCTCAACTAGCGGGAGGGCCTTAGTGGATGAGCAGTTCTTC. Drawing the rest from reference TRBV18 and TRBJ2-1, the complete variable domain is NAGVMQNPRHLVRRRGQEARLRCSPMKGHSHVYWYRQLPEEGLKFMVYLQKENIIDESGMPKERFSAEFPKEGPSILRIQQVVRGDSAAYFCASSTSGRALVDEQFFGPGTRLTVL.

The gene calls are TRBV19 and TRBJ1-1; D not certain. Germline-derived CDR1 and CDR2 are LNHDA and SQIVND (reference sequence). This CDR3 region has 16 residues. Trimming shortened V by 3 bases and J by 2 bases, and 16 bases separated the two germline ends. The CDR3 DNA reads TGTGCCAGTAGTATTAAGAGGAGCCTTCGAAACACTGAAGCTTTCTTT. Its protein product is CASSIKRSLRNTEAFF.

The V gene is TRBV10-1, the J gene TRBJ1-1; no clear D gene. The germline V gene has CDR1 WNHNN and CDR2 SYGVQD (reference sequence). The CDR3 covers 12 residues. V shed 3 bases and J shed 6 bases, with 8 bases lying between them. The CDR3 reads CASSDNSPEAFF. CDR3 nucleotides: TGCGCCAGCAGTGATAATTCCCCTGAAGCTTTCTTT.

The chain employs TRBV10-3 and TRBJ1-2; a weak D match, TRBD1 (5 bases). V was shortened by 2 bases and J by 4 bases, with 14 bases between the two germline ends. There are 15 residues in the CDR3. From germline, CDR1 is ENHRY and CDR2 SYGVKD. The CDR3 nucleotides read TGTGCCATCAGTGAGCCCGCAGGGAGGGCCTATGGCTACACCTTC. Protein: CAISEPAGRAYGYTF.

V gene TRBV5-6 combines with J gene TRBJ1-1; the D gene is possibly TRBD1 (5 bases). Germline V gene sequence: CDR1 SGHDT, CDR2 YYEEEE. Trimming shortened V by 0 bases and J by 5 bases, and 17 bases separated the two germline ends. The CDR3 is 16 residues long. In DNA, the CDR3 is TGTGCCAGCAGCTTGGTGGGGGACTGGAGGAGGACTGAAGCTTTCTTT. This codes for CASSLVGDWRRTEAFF.

The chain employs TRBV28 and TRBJ2-3, with 7 positions matching TRBD1. Trimming at V came to 2 bases and at J to 1 base, leaving 3 bases not matched to a gene. Germline loops: CDR1 MDHEN, CDR2 SYDVKM. The CDR3 is 15 residues long. The CDR3 protein is CASSLAGGGTDTQYF. The CDR3 DNA follows: TGTGCCAGCAGTTTAGCAGGGGGAGGCACAGATACGCAGTATTTT.

The V call is TRBV3-1 (or the pseudogene TRBV3-2), the J call TRBJ1-1, with D unclear. Trimming took 4 bases from V and 6 from J, leaving 15 bases between them. Germline assignment: CDR1 LGHDT and CDR2 YNNKEL (reference sequence). This CDR3 has 14 residues. CDR3 in DNA: TGTGCCAGCAGCCCCATGTCGGGATCCCCTGAAGCTTTCTTT. Translation gives CASSPMSGSPEAFF.

This clone was observed a single time. The V call is TRBV6-5, the J call TRBJ1-3; D ambiguous. Between the trimmed V and J ends, which lost 11 bases and 10 bases, there was a span of 12 bases. This CDR3 is 10 amino acids long. Germline values: CDR1 MNHEY, CDR2 SVGAGI. CDR3 in amino acids: CARRGRTIYF. The CDR3 coding sequence is TGTGCCCGCCGAGGTCGTACCATATATTTT.

This sequence joins TRBV5-1 and TRBJ1-1; TRBD1 agrees at 11 bases. This CDR3 spans 19 amino acids. V shed 5 bases, J shed 4 bases, and the junction held 19 bases outside the gene matches. Germline V gives CDR1 SGHRS, CDR2 YFSETQ. CDR3 coding DNA: TGCGCCAGCAGTCCCGGAGAGGTTCGATTGGGGACAGGGGGCACTGAAGCTTTCTTT. Its translation: CASSPGEVRLGTGGTEAFF.

The genes are TRBV6-4 and TRBJ2-2; tentative D call: TRBD2 (6 bases). The germline V and J ends were trimmed by 3 bases and 3 bases, with 14 bases remaining between them. Germline V gene lookup returns CDR1 MRHNA and CDR2 SNTAGT. This CDR3 is built from 16 residues. The CDR3 loop is CASSETSRVDTGELFF. The CDR3 nucleotides are TGTGCCAGCAGTGAAACTAGCCGGGTAGACACCGGGGAGCTGTTTTTT.

The gene calls are TRBV5-5 and TRBJ1-1; tentatively, D is TRBD1 (5 bases). There are 18 residues in the CDR3. The germline V and J ends were trimmed by 0 bases and 4 bases, with 22 bases remaining between them. Per the germline V gene, CDR1 is SGHKS and CDR2 is YYEKEE (reference sequence). Here the CDR3 DNA reads TGTGCCAGCAGCTTGGCGGGATCCGGGACTGGGAGGTTCACTGAAGCTTTCTTT. Protein sequence: CASSLAGSGTGRFTEAFF.

As DNA, the CDR3 is TGTGCCAGCAATCGGCAGGAGGTTCAGCCCCAGCATTTT. Translation gives CASNRQEVQPQHF. The J gene is TRBJ1-5, the V gene TRBV2; the D is unclear. CDR1 is SNHLY, CDR2 FYNNEI, per germline. The CDR3 runs 13 residues. V shed 7 bases and J shed 6 bases, with 13 bases lying between them.